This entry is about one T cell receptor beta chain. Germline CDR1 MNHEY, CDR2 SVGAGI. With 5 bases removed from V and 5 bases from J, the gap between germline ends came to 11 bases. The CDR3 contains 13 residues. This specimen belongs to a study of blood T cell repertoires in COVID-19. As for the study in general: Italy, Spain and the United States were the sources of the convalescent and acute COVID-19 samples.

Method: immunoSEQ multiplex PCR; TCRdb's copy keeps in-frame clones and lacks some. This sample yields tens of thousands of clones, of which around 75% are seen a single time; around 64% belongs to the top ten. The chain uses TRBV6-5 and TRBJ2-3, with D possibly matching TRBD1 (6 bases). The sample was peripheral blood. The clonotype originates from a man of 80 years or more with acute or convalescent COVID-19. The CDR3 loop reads CASSSTGKDTQYF. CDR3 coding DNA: TGTGCCAGCAGTAGTACAGGGAAAGATACGCAGTATTTT.